These T cell receptor beta chains were read from a single sample in a study of T cells in Graves' hyperthyroidism and ophthalmopathy. In TCRdb, the multiplex PCR reads were re-called with MiXCR into one record per CDR3 protein. The data hold roughly 500,000 distinct CDR3 sequences, with 15% to 20% observed a single time. Material for sequencing was blood. These receptors were obtained from a woman in her twenties or thirties with Graves' ophthalmopathy. The CDR3 runs from the conserved cysteine through the conserved F or W. The D gene is left open where the match is weak.

d_call,v_call,j_call,cdr3_aa
-,TRBV5-4,TRBJ2-7,CASSLGQPAYEQYF
-,TRBV30,TRBJ1-2,CAWSIDSYGYTF
-,TRBV29-1,TRBJ2-3,CSVREDTQYF
TRBD2,TRBV4-1,TRBJ2-1,CASSLGLAGPPGNEQFF
-,TRBV5-8,TRBJ2-1,CASSATTDEQFF
TRBD2,TRBV10-2,TRBJ2-2,CASSRTAGEELFF
TRBD1,TRBV20-1,TRBJ2-5,CSAAQGALLKYF
-,TRBV10-3,TRBJ1-2,CAIRDTSFYGYTF
-,TRBV7-9,TRBJ1-1,CASSLGEGANTEAFF
TRBD1,TRBV7-2,TRBJ1-1,CASSFRDRGSEAFF
TRBD2,TRBV27,TRBJ2-3,CASSLSLGGDTQYF
-,TRBV28,TRBJ1-1,CASRRGPENTEAFF
-,TRBV20-1,TRBJ2-5,CSARQLAGETQYF
-,TRBV28,TRBJ2-7,CASSTTISYEQYF
TRBD2,TRBV4-3,TRBJ2-3,CASSQQREAADTQYF